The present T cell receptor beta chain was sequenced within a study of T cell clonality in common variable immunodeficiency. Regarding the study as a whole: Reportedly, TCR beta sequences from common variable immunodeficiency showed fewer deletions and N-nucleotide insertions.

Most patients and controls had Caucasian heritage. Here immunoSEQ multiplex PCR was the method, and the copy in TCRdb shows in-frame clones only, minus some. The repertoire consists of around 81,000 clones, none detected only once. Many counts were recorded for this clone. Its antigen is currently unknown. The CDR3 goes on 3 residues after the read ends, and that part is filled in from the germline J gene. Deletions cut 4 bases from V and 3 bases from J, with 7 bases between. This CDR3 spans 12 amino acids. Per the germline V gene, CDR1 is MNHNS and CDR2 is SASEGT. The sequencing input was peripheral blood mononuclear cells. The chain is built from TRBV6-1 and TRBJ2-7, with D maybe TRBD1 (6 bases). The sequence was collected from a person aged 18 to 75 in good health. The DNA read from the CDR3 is TGTGCCAGCAGTGGAGGGGGCTACGAG. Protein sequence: CASSGGGYE. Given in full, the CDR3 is CASSGGGYEQYF.